The T cell receptor (beta chain) described here comes from a study of T-cell memory formation after mild COVID-19. There are a few counts of this clonotype. TCRdb independently ran MiXCR on the 5' RACE reads; one entry per CDR3 protein. The sample lists roughly 280,000 distinct CDR3 sequences; under 20% were seen once. The source is a man younger than 35 who had mild COVID-19 (a few samples of this study predate the infection). Cell type and time point are not known. The sequenced material came from PBMCs or a T cell subset sorted from them (not recorded which).

The CDR3 coding sequence is TGTGCCAGCAGCGGGGACAACTACAATGAGCAGTTCTTC. It codes for CASSGDNYNEQFF. The V gene is TRBV9, the J gene TRBJ2-1; TRBD1 is a possible D gene (6 bases). With 3 bases removed from V and 3 bases from J, the gap between germline ends came to 7 bases. Per the germline V gene, CDR1 is SGDLS and CDR2 is YYNGEE. This CDR3 contains 13 residues.